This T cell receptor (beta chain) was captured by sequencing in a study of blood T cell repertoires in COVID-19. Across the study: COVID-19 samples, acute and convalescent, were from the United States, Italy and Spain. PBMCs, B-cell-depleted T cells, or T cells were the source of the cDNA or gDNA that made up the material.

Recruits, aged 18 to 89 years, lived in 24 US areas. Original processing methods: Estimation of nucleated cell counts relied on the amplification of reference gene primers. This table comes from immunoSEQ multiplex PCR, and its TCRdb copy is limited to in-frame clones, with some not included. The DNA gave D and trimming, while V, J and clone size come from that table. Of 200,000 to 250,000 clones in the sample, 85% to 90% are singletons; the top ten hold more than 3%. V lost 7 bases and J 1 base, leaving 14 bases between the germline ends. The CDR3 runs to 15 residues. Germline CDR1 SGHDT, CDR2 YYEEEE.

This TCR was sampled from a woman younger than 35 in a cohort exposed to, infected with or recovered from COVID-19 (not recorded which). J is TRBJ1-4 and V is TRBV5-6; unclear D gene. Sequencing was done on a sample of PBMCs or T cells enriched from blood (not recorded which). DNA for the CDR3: TGTGCCAGCTCATCCGGGGAGTTAACTAATGAAAAACTGTTTTTT. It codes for CASSSGELTNEKLFF.